This TCR beta chain originates from a study of T cell responses to AZD1222 COVID-19 vaccine. Study findings and constraints: Increases in Spike-specific TCR breadth and depth were seen after two AZD1222 doses.

Trimming stripped 4 bases from V and 0 bases from J, with 16 bases between. The CDR3 loop spans 16 amino acids. Germline lookup yields CDR1 SGHRS and CDR2 YFSETQ. TCRdb's table, derived via immunoSEQ multiplex PCR, lists solely in-frame clones and lacks some. The data contain 85,000 to 120,000 clones, about nine tenths of them singletons. On this clone itself: The antigen remains undetermined.

This receptor was taken from an adult in good health. The rearrangement links TRBV5-1 to TRBJ1-1, with D perhaps matching TRBD1 (5 bases). This specimen consisted of peripheral blood, obtained on day 0 of AZD1222 vaccination. The CDR3 region has the DNA TGCGCCAGCAGCCCCCGAGGTGACAGAATGAACACTGAAGCTTTCTTT. Its protein product is CASSPRGDRMNTEAFF.